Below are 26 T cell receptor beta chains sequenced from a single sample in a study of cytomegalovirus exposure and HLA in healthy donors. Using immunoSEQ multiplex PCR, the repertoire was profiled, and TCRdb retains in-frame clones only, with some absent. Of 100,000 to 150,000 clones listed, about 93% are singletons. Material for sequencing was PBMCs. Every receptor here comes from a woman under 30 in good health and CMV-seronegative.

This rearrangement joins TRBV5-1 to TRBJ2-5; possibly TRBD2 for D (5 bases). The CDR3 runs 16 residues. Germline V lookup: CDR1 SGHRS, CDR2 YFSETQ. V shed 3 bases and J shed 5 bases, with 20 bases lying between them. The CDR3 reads CASSSQTGFSGETQYF. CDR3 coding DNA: TGCGCCAGCAGCTCACAGACGGGATTTAGTGGGGAGACCCAGTACTTC.

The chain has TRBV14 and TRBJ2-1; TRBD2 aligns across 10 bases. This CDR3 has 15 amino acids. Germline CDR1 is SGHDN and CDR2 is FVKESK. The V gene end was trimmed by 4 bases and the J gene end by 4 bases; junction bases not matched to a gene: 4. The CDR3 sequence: CASSRAGGLYNEQFF. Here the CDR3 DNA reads TGTGCCAGCAGCCGAGCGGGAGGGTTGTACAATGAGCAGTTCTTC. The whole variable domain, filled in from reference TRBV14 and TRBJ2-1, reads EAGVTQFPSHSVIEKGQTVTLRCDPISGHDNLYWYRRVMGKEIKFLLHFVKESKQDESGMPNNRFLAERTGGTYSTLKVQPAELEDSGVYFCASSRAGGLYNEQFFGPGTRLTVL.

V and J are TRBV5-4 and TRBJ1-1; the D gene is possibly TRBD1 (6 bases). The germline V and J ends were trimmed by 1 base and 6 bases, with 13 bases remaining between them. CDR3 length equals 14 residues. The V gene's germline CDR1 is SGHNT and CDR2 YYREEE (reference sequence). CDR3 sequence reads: CASSLLGGEAEAFF. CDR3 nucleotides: TGTGCCAGCAGCTTGCTTGGGGGCGAGGCTGAAGCTTTCTTT.

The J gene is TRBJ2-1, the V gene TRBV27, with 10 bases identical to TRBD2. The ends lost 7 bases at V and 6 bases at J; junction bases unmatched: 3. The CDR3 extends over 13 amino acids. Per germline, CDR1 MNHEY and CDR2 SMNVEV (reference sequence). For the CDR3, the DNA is TGTGCCAGCACTAGCGGGAGCCCCAATGAGCAGTTCTTC. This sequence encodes CASTSGSPNEQFF.

CDR3 sequence reads: CASSLLAGNSYNEQFF. Written as DNA, the CDR3 is TGCGCCAGCAGCTTGCTAGCGGGGAACTCCTACAATGAGCAGTTCTTC. The V gene is TRBV5-1, the J gene TRBJ2-1, with 9 bases lining up with TRBD2. Germline loops: CDR1 SGHRS, CDR2 YFSETQ. This CDR3 spans 16 amino acids. V lost 1 base to trimming and J lost 0 bases; unmatched junction nucleotides: 2. The entire variable domain, with the rest obtained from reference TRBV5-1 and TRBJ2-1, is as follows: KAGVTQTPRYLIKTRGQQVTLSCSPISGHRSVSWYQQTPGQGLQFLFEYFSETQRNKGNFPGRFSGRQFSNSRSEMNVSTLELGDSALYLCASSLLAGNSYNEQFFGPGTRLTVL.

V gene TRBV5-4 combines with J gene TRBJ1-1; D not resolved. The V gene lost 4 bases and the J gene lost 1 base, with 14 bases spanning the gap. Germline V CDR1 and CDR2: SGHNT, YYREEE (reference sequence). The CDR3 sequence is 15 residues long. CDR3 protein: CASSTSGIGNTEAFF. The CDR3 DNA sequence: TGTGCCAGCAGCACTTCGGGGATAGGGAACACTGAAGCTTTCTTT.

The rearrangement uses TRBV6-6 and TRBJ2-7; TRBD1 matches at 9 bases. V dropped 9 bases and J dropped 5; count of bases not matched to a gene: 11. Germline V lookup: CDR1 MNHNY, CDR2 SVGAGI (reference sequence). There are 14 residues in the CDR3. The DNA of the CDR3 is TGTGCCAGTTCTTTGGGACAGGGTAGGAACGAGCAGTACTTC. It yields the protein CASSLGQGRNEQYF.

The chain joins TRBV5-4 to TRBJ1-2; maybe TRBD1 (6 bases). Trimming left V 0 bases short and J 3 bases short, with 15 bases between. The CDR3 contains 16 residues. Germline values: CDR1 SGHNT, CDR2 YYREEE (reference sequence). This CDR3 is CASSLGSPGAYYGYTF. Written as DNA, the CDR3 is TGTGCCAGCAGCTTGGGGAGTCCAGGGGCGTACTATGGCTACACCTTC. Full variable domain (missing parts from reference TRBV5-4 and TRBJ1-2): ETGVTQSPTHLIKTRGQQVTLRCSSQSGHNTVSWYQQALGQGPQFIFQYYREEENGRGNFPPRFSGLQFPNYSSELNVNALELDDSALYLCASSLGSPGAYYGYTFGSGTRLTVV.

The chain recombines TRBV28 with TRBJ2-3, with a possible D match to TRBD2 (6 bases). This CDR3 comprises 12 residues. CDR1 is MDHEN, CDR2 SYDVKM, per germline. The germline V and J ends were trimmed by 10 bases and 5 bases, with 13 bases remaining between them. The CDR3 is CATSPGGDTQYF. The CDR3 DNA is TGTGCCACCAGCCCCGGGGGAGATACGCAGTATTTT.

DNA of the CDR3: TGTGCCAGTAGTACCTCGGGACAGTTAAGCATTCAGTACTTC. Translating gives CASSTSGQLSIQYF. This sequence joins TRBV19 and TRBJ2-4, with 7 bases matching TRBD1. Germline CDR1 is LNHDA and CDR2 is SQIVND (reference sequence). V lost 4 bases to trimming and J lost 9 bases; unmatched junction nucleotides: 9. This CDR3 has 14 residues.

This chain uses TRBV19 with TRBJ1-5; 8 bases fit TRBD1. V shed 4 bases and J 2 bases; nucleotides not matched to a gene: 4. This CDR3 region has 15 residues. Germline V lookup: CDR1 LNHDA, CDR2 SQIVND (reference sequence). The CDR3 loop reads CASSTTGAGNQPQHF. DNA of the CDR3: TGTGCCAGTAGTACGACAGGGGCTGGCAATCAGCCCCAGCATTTT.

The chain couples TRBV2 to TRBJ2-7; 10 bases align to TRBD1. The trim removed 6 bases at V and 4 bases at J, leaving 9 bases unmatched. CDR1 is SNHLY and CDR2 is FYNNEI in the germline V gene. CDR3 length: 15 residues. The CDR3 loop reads CASRPPTGGSYEQYF. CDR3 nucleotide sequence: TGTGCCAGCAGACCTCCGACAGGGGGCAGTTACGAGCAGTACTTC.

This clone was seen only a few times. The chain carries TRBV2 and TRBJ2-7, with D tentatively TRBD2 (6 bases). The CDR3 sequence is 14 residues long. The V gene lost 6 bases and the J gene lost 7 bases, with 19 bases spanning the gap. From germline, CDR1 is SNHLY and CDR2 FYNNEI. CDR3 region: CASSERELSFEQYF. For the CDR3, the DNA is TGTGCCAGCAGCGAACGGGAGCTGTCGTTTGAGCAGTACTTC. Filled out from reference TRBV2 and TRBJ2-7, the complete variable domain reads EPEVTQTPSHQVTQMGQEVILRCVPISNHLYFYWYRQILGQKVEFLVSFYNNEISEKSEIFDDQFSVERPDGSNFTLKIRSTKLEDSAMYFCASSERELSFEQYFGPGTRLTVT.

The CDR3 nucleotides are TGTGCCTGGAGTCCAACTAGTTCCGAGCAGTACTTC. This gives the protein CAWSPTSSEQYF. The chain couples TRBV30 to TRBJ2-7; D possibly corresponds to TRBD2 (5 bases). CDR1 and CDR2 (germline): GTSNPN, SVGIG (reference sequence). The V end lost 2 bases, the J end lost 6 bases, and 11 bases lay between the germline ends. CDR3 length: 12 amino acids.

This CDR3 is CASSEMSGRADGEQFF. CDR3 sequence (DNA): TGTGCCAGCAGTGAAATGAGCGGGAGGGCCGATGGTGAGCAGTTCTTC. The chain links TRBV6-1 to TRBJ2-1; 10 bases are a match to TRBD2. CDR1 is MNHNS and CDR2 is SASEGT in the germline V gene. This CDR3 has 16 residues. The trim removed 2 bases at V and 9 bases at J, leaving 10 bases unmatched.

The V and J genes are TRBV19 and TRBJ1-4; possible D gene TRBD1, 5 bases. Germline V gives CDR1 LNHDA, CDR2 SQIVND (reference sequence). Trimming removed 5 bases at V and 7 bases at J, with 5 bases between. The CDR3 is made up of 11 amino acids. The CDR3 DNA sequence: TGTGCCAGTAGTCAGGGTGAAAAACTGTTTTTT. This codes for CASSQGEKLFF.

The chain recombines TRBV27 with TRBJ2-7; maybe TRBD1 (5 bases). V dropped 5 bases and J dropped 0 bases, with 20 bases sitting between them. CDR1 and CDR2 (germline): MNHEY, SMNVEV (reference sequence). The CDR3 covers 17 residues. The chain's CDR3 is CASSLRGRVWPSYEQYF. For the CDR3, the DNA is TGTGCCAGCAGTCTAAGGGGTAGGGTGTGGCCCTCCTACGAGCAGTACTTC.

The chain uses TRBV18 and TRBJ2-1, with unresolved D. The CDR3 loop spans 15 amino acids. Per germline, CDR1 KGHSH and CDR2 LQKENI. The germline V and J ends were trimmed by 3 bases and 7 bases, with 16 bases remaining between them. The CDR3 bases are TGTGCCAGCTCACCGAGCATAGTTCGCCTGAATGAGCAGTTCTTC. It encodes CASSPSIVRLNEQFF.

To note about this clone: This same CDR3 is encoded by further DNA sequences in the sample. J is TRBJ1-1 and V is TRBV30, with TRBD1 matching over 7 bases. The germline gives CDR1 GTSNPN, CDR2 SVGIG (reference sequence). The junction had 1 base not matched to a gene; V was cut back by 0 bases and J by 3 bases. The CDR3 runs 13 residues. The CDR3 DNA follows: TGTGCCTGGAGTGTTACAGGGGACACTGAAGCTTTCTTT. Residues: CAWSVTGDTEAFF.

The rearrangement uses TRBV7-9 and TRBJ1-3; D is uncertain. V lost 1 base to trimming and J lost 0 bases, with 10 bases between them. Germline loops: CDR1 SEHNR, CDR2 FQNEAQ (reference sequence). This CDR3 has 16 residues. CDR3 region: CASSLGPLFSGNTIYF. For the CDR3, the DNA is TGTGCCAGCAGCTTAGGGCCGCTTTTCTCTGGAAACACCATATATTTT.

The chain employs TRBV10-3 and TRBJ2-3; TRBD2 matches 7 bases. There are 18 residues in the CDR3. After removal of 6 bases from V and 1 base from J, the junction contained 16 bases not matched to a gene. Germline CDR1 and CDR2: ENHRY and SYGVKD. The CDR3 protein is CAISQLWAGATGTDTQYF. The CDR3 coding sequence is TGTGCCATCAGCCAACTTTGGGCGGGAGCCACCGGCACAGATACGCAGTATTTT.

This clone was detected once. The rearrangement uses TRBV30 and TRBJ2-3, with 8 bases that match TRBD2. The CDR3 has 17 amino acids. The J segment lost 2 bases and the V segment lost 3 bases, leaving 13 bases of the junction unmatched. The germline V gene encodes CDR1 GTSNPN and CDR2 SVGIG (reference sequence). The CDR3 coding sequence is TGTGCCTGGAGCCCCCAGGGGCGGGGGGCGATCACAGATACGCAGTATTTT. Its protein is CAWSPQGRGAITDTQYF.

The CDR3 loop is CASSFGTAYYGYTF. The CDR3 coding sequence is TGTGCCAGCAGTTTCGGGACAGCCTACTATGGCTACACCTTC. The chain carries TRBV28 and TRBJ1-2; TRBD1 matches at 7 bases. Germline values: CDR1 MDHEN, CDR2 SYDVKM. This CDR3 spans 14 amino acids. The V and J ends lost 3 bases and 3 bases, in that order; junction bases with no gene match: 4.

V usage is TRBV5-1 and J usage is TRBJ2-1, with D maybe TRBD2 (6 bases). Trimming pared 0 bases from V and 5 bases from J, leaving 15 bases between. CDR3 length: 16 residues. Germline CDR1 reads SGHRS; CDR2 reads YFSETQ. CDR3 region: CASSLAPLAVNNEQFF. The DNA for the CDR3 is TGCGCCAGCAGCTTGGCCCCGTTAGCGGTTAACAATGAGCAGTTCTTC.

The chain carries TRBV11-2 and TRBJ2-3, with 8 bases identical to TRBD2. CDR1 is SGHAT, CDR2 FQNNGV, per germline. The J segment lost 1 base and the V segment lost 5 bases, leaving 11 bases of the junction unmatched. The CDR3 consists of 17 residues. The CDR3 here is CASSQLQRGHGTDTQYF. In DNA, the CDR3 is TGTGCCAGCAGCCAACTACAGCGGGGGCACGGCACAGATACGCAGTATTTT. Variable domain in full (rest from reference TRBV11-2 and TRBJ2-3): EAGVAQSPRYKIIEKRQSVAFWCNPISGHATLYWYQQILGQGPKLLIQFQNNGVVDDSQLPKDRFSAERLKGVDSTLKIQPAKLEDSAVYLCASSQLQRGHGTDTQYFGPGTRLTVL.

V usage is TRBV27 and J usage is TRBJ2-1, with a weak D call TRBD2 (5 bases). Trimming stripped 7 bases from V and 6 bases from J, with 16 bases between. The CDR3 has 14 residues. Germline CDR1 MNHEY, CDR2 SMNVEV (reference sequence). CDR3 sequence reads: CASILGSGGNEQFF. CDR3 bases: TGTGCCAGCATTCTGGGCAGCGGCGGCAATGAGCAGTTCTTC.